Sequencing of this TCR beta chain was carried out in a study of post-analysis software for immune sequencing data. At the level of the study: Secondary progressive, relapsing-remitting and progressive-relapsing multiple sclerosis were among the included disease courses. Whole-study findings and limits: Controls had significantly higher normalized Chao1 diversity than multiple sclerosis patients. Relative to controls, patients had about five TRBV segments at higher frequency, with TRBV5-6, TRBV5-1 and TRBV20-1 among these.

The CDR3 loop spans 17 amino acids. The V segment lost 5 bases and the J segment 5 bases; nucleotides outside the gene matches: 13. CDR1 and CDR2 (germline): SGHTA, FQGNSA. Tagging with unique molecular identifiers was a feature of the TCR beta cDNA libraries. Each batch of roughly 0.9 to 11 million T cells produced some 450,000 cDNA molecules. TCRdb reprocessed the PCR reads via MiXCR and lists one record per CDR3 protein. Seen here are around 770,000 distinct CDR3 sequences, about 45% observed once, and the top ten hold just under 5%. For this clonotype: Antigen: not known.

V usage is TRBV7-2 and J usage is TRBJ2-5; 11 nucleotides align to TRBD2. This TCR was sampled from a girl under 18 with multiple sclerosis. Sequenced sample: blood. For the CDR3, the DNA is TGTGCCAGCAGCCCACTAACTAGCGGGAGTTTCAGTGAGACCCAGTACTTC. Protein product: CASSPLTSGSFSETQYF.